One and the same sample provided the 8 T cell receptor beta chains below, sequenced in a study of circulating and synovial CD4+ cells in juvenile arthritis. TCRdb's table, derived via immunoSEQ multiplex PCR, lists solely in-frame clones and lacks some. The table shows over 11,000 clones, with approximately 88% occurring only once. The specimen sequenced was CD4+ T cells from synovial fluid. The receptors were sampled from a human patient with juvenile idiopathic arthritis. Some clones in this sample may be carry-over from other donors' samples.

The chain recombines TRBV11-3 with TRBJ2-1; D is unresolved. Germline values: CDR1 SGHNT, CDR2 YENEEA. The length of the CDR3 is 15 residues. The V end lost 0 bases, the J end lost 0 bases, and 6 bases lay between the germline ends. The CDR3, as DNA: TGTGCCAGCAGCTTAGATCTGAGCTCCTACAATGAGCAGTTCTTC. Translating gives CASSLDLSSYNEQFF. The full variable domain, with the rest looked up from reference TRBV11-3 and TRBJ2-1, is EAGVVQSPRYKIIEKKQPVAFWCNPISGHNTLYWYLQNLGQGPELLIRYENEEAVDDSQLPKDRFSAERLKGVDSTLKIQPAELGDSAVYLCASSLDLSSYNEQFFGPGTRLTVL.

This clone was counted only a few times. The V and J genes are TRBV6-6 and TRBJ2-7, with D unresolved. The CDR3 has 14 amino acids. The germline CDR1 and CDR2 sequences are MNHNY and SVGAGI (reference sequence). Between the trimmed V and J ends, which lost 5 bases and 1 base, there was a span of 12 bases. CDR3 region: CASSPLERSYEQYF. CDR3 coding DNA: TGTGCCAGCAGTCCCCTAGAGAGGTCCTACGAGCAGTACTTC.

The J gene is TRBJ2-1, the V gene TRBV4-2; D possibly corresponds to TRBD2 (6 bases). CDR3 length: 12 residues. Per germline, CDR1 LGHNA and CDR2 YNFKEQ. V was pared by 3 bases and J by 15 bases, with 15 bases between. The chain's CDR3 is CASSQGERELFF. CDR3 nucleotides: TGTGCCAGCAGCCAGGGGGAACGGGAGTTGTTCTTC.

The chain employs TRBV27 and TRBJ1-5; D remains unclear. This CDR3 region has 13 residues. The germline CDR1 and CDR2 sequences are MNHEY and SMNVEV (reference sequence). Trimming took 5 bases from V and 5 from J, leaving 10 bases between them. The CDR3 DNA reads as TGTGCCAGCAGTCCTCTCGGGGATCAGCCCCAGCATTTT. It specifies CASSPLGDQPQHF.

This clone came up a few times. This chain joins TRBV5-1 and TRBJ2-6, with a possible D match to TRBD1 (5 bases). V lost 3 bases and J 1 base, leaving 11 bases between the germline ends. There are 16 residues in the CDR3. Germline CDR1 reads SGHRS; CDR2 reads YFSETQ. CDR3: CASSSDGHSGANVLTF. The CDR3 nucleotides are TGCGCCAGCAGCTCCGACGGACATTCTGGGGCCAACGTCCTGACTTTC.

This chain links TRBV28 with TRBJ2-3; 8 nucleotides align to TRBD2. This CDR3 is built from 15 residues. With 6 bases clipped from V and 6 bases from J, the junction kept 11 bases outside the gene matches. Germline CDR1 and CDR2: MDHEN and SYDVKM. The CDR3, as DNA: TGTGCCAGCAGACATAGCGGGACCGTGAGGGATACGCAGTATTTT. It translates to CASRHSGTVRDTQYF.

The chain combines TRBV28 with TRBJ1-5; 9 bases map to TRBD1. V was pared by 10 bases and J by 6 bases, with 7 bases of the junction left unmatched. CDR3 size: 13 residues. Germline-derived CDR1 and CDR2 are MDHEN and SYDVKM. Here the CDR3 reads CATLQGATQPQHF. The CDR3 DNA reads TGTGCCACCCTACAGGGGGCGACTCAGCCCCAGCATTTT.

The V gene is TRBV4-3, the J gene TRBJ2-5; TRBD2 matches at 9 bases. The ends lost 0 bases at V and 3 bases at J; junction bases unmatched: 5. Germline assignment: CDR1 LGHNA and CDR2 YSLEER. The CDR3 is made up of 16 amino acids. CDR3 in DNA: TGCGCCAGCAGCCAAGAACGCGGGGGGGCCAAAGAGACCCAGTACTTC. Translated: CASSQERGGAKETQYF.